This T cell receptor beta chain was recovered during a study of Ad26.COV2.S vaccination and SARS-CoV-2 variants. Study as a whole: Recipients of Ad26.COV2.S got it intramuscularly, once or twice 56 days apart.

Looked up from germline, CDR1 is MNHNY and CDR2 is SVGAGI (reference sequence). The CDR3 runs 12 residues. Trimming removed 4 bases from V and 4 bases from J, with 6 bases in between. TCRdb's copy holds only in-frame clones and misses some; the assay was immunoSEQ multiplex PCR. The data show about 400,000 clones, roughly 85% seen once. Treatment specified: around 19 received Ad26.COV2.S at low or high dose, single or two shots; roughly five received placebo; per-sample allocation not given. Specimens were obtained on day 63 following the first vaccine or placebo injection. The clonotype comes from a person aged 18-65 years who received the Ad26.COV2.S COVID-19 vaccine or a placebo. The chain carries TRBV6-6 and TRBJ2-3; D gene unclear. The material sequenced was peripheral blood, taken in a trial of Ad26.COV2.S vaccine versus placebo. The CDR3 DNA reads TGTGCCAGCAGTTCCCTCGCAGATACGCAGTATTTT. This encodes CASSSLADTQYF.